This TCR beta chain was captured by sequencing in a study of T cell responses to AZD1222 COVID-19 vaccine. Study-level results: Spike-specific TCR breadth and depth rose after two AZD1222 doses. White British donors predominated, females outnumbered males, and clonal diversity was possibly underestimated. In all cases, repertoires were sampled only after the peak T cell response. Among spike-specific TCRs, nearly half reportedly target unmutated variant regions.

Assay: immunoSEQ multiplex PCR; the TCRdb copy retains only in-frame clones and omits some. The sample contains about 130,000 clones, about nine tenths of which appear only once. Remarks on this clone: The antigen remains undetermined.

This CDR3 is 14 amino acids long. Germline V CDR1 and CDR2: SGHNT, YENEEA. The V gene end was trimmed by 8 bases and the J gene end by 5 bases; junction bases not matched to a gene: 6. The source material was peripheral blood, sampled 28 days after the second AZD1222 dose. This receptor was obtained from an adult who received the AZD1222 COVID-19 vaccine. The chain links TRBV11-3 to TRBJ1-6; 7 nucleotides agree with TRBD1. CDR3 in amino acids: CASAPGQNNSPLHF. CDR3 bases: TGTGCCAGCGCGCCGGGACAGAATAATTCACCCCTCCACTTT.